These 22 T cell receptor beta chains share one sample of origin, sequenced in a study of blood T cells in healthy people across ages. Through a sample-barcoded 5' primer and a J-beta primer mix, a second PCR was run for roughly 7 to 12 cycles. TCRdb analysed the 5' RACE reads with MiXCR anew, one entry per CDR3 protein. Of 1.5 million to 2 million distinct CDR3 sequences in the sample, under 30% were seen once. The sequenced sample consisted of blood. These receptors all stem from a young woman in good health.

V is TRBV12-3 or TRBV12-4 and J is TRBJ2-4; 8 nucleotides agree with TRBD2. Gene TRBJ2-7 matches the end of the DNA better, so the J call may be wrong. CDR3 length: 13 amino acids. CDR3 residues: CASRVSGAYEQYF. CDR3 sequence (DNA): TGTGCCAGCAGGGTTAGCGGGGCCTACGAGCAGTACTTC.

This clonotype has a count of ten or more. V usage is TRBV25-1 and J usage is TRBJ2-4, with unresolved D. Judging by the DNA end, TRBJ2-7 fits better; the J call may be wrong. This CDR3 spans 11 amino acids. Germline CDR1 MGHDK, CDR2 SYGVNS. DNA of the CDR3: TGTGCCAGCAGAGGTGGGTTCGAGCAGTACTTC. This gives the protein CASRGGFEQYF.

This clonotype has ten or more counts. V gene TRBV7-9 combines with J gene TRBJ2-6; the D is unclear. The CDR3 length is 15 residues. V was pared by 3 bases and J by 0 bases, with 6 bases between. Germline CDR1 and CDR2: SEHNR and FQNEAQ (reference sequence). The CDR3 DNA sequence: TGTGCCAGCAGCTTCTTCCTCTCTGGGGCCAACGTCCTGACTTTC. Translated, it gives CASSFFLSGANVLTF.

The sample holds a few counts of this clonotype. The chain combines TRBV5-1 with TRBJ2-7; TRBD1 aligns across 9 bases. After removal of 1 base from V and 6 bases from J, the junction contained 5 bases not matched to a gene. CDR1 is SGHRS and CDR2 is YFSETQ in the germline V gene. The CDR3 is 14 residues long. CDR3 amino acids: CASSLTQGAAEQYF. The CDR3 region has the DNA TGCGCCAGCAGCTTGACACAGGGGGCCGCCGAGCAGTACTTC. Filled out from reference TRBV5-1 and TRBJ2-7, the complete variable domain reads KAGVTQTPRYLIKTRGQQVTLSCSPISGHRSVSWYQQTPGQGLQFLFEYFSETQRNKGNFPGRFSGRQFSNSRSEMNVSTLELGDSALYLCASSLTQGAAEQYFGPGTRLTVT.

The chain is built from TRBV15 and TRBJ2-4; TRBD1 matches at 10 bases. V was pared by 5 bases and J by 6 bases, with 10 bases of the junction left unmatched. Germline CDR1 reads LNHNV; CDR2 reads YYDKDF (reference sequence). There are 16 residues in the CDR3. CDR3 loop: CATSLGDRGEGNIQYF. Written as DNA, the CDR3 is TGTGCCACCAGCTTAGGGGACAGGGGTGAGGGAAACATTCAGTACTTC.

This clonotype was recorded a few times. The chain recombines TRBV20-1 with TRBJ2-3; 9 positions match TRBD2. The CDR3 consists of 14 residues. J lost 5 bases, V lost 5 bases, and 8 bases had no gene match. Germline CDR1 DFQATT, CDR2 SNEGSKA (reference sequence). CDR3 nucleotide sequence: TGCAGTGCTCCTAGCGGGGTGCGGGTAGATACGCAGTATTTT. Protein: CSAPSGVRVDTQYF.

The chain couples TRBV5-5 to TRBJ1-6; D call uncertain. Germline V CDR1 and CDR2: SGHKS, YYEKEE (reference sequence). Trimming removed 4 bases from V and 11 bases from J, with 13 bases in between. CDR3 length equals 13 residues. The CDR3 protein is CASSPIYSAPLHF. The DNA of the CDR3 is TGTGCCAGCAGCCCGATATATTCAGCACCCCTCCACTTT. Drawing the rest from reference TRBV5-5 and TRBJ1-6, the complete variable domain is DAGVTQSPTHLIKTRGQQVTLRCSPISGHKSVSWYQQVLGQGPQFIFQYYEKEERGRGNFPDRFSARQFPNYSSELNVNALLLGDSALYLCASSPIYSAPLHFGNGTRLTVT.

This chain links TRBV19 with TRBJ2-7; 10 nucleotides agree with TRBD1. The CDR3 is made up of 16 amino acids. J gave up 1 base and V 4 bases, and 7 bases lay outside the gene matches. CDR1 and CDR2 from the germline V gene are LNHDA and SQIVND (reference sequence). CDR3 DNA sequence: TGTGCCAGTAGTACAGAAGGGACAGGGGCGTCCTACGAGCAGTACTTC. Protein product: CASSTEGTGASYEQYF.

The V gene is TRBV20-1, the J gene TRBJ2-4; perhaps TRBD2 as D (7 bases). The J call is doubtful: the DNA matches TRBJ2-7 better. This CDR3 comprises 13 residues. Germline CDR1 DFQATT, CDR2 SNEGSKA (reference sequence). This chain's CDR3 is CSAKLQGGYEQYF. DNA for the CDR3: TGCAGTGCTAAACTACAGGGAGGGTACGAGCAGTACTTC.

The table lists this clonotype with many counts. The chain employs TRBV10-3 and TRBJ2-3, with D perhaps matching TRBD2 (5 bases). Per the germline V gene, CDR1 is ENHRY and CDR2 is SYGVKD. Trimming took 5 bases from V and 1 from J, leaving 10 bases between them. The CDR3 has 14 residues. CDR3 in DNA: TGTGCCATCAGTTTAGGAGGTCGCACAGATACGCAGTATTTT. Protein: CAISLGGRTDTQYF.

The CDR3 spells CASSEETHSYNEQFF. The CDR3 coding sequence is TGTGCCAGCAGTGAAGAGACTCACTCCTACAATGAGCAGTTCTTC. The V gene is TRBV2, the J gene TRBJ2-1; D is uncertain. V was trimmed by 1 base and J by 0 bases, leaving 7 bases between them. CDR1 is SNHLY and CDR2 is FYNNEI in the germline V gene. The CDR3 length is 15 residues. The entire variable domain, with the rest obtained from reference TRBV2 and TRBJ2-1, is as follows: EPEVTQTPSHQVTQMGQEVILRCVPISNHLYFYWYRQILGQKVEFLVSFYNNEISEKSEIFDDQFSVERPDGSNFTLKIRSTKLEDSAMYFCASSEETHSYNEQFFGPGTRLTVL.

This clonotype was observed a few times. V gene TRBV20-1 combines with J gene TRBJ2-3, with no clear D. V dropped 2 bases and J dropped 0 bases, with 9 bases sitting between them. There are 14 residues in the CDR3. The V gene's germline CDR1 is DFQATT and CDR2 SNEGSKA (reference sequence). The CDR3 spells CSARNPPSTDTQYF. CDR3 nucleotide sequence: TGCAGTGCTAGAAACCCTCCTAGCACAGATACGCAGTATTTT.

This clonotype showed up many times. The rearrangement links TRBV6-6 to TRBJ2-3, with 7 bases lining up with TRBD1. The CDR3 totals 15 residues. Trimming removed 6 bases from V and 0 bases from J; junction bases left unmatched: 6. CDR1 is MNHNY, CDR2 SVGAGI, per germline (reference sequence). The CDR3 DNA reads TGTGCCAGCAGACCGACAGGGATTAGCACAGATACGCAGTATTTT. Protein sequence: CASRPTGISTDTQYF.

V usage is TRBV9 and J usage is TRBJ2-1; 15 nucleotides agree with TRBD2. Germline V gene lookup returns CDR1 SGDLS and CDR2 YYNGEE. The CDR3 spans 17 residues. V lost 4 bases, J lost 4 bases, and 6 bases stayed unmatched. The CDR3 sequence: CASSPGTSGRLYNEQFF. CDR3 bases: TGTGCCAGCAGCCCCGGGACTAGCGGGAGGTTGTACAATGAGCAGTTCTTC. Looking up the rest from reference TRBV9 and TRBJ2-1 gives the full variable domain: DSGVTQTPKHLITATGQRVTLRCSPRSGDLSVYWYQQSLDQGLQFLIQYYNGEERAKGNILERFSAQQFPDLHSELNLSSLELGDSALYFCASSPGTSGRLYNEQFFGPGTRLTVL.

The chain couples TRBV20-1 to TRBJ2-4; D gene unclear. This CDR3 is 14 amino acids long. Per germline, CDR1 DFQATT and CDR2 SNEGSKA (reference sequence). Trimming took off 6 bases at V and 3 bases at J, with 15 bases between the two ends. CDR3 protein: CSAPIPLGKNIQYF. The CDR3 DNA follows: TGCAGTGCCCCAATCCCCCTGGGCAAAAACATTCAGTACTTC.

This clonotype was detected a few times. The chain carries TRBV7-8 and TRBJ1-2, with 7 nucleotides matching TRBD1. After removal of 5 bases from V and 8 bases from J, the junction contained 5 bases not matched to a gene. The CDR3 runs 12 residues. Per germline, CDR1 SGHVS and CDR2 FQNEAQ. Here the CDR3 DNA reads TGTGCCAGCAGCCCTACGACAGGGGGCTACACCTTC. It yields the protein CASSPTTGGYTF.

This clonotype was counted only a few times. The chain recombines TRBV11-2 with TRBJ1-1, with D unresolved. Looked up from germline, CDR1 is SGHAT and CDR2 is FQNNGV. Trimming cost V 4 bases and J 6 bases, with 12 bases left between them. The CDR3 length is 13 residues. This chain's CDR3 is CASSSFSGSEAFF. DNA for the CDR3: TGTGCCAGCAGCTCATTTTCGGGGTCTGAAGCTTTCTTT.

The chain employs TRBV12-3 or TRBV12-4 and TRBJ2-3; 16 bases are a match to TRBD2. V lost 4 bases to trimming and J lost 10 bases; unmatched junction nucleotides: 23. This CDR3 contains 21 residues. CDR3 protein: CASSSSTLPSGTSGRVDAQYF. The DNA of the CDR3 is TGTGCCAGCAGTTCAAGTACGCTCCCTTCCGGGACTAGCGGGAGGGTTGATGCGCAGTATTTT.

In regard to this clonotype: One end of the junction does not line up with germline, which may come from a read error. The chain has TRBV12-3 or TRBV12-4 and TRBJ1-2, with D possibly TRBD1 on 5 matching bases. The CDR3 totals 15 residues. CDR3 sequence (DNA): TGTGTCAGCCGACTGACCCGGGACCGCGGGGCTGGCTACACCTTC. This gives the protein CVSRLTRDRGAGYTF.

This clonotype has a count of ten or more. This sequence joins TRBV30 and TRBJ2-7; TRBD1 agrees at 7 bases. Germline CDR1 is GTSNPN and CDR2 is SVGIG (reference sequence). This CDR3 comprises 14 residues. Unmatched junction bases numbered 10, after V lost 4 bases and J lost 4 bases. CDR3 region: CAWNIGGAFYEQYF. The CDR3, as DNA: TGTGCCTGGAACATAGGGGGCGCCTTTTACGAGCAGTACTTC.

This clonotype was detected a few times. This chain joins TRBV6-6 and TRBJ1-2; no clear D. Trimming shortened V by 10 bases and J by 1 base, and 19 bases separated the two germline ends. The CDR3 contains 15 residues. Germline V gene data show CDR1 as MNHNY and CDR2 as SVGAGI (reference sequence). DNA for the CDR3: TGTGCCACCCAAGGTCGGGGATTCGATAACTATGGCTACACCTTC. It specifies CATQGRGFDNYGYTF.

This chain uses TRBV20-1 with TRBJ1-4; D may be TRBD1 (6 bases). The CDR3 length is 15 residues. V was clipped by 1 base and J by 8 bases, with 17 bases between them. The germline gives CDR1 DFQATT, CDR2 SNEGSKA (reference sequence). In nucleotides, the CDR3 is TGCAGTGCTAGAGGGTTAGGACAGAGGGGAGAAAAACTGTTTTTT. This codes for CSARGLGQRGEKLFF.